Listed here are 3 T cell receptor beta chains from one sample, sequenced in a study of blood T cell repertoires in COVID-19. Profiled with immunoSEQ multiplex PCR; TCRdb holds only in-frame clones, not every one. The repertoire holds around 150,000 clones, with roughly 81% as singletons. Sequencing used peripheral blood. The origin of the receptors is a woman aged 45 to 65 with active or convalescent COVID-19.

This chain joins TRBV27 and TRBJ1-5, with a weak D call TRBD1 (5 bases). The CDR3 sequence is 14 residues long. Germline-derived CDR1 and CDR2 are MNHEY and SMNVEV (reference sequence). V was trimmed by 3 bases and J by 5 bases, leaving 11 bases between them. The DNA for the CDR3 is TGTGCCAGCAGTTTTGGTCAGGGTGATCAGCCCCAGCATTTT. This encodes CASSFGQGDQPQHF.

The rearrangement links TRBV11-1 to TRBJ1-2, with D perhaps TRBD1 (5 bases). Between the trimmed V and J ends, which lost 5 bases and 2 bases, there was a span of 12 bases. The CDR3 runs to 14 residues. Germline CDR1 and CDR2: SGHAT and FQDESV (reference sequence). CDR3 nucleotide sequence: TGTGCCAGCAGCCCCCAGACAGAGAACTATGGCTACACCTTC. Residues: CASSPQTENYGYTF.

The chain links TRBV7-8 to TRBJ2-7, with 8 bases that match TRBD1. The germline V gene encodes CDR1 SGHVS and CDR2 FQNEAQ. The CDR3 sequence is 14 residues long. V lost 8 bases to trimming and J lost 0 bases; unmatched junction nucleotides: 6. Here the CDR3 reads CASSGQGFSYEQYF. Written as DNA, the CDR3 is TGTGCCAGCTCTGGACAGGGCTTCTCCTACGAGCAGTACTTC. The full variable domain, with the rest looked up from reference TRBV7-8 and TRBJ2-7, is GAGVSQSPRYKVAKRGQDVALRCDPISGHVSLFWYQQALGQGPEFLTYFQNEAQLDKSGLPSDRFFAERPEGSVSTLKIQRTQQEDSAVYLCASSGQGFSYEQYFGPGTRLTVT.